Each of the 11 T cell receptor beta chains below was sequenced from the same sample in a study of blood T cell repertoires in COVID-19. The data were produced by immunoSEQ multiplex PCR, yet TCRdb's version contains in-frame clones alone and is incomplete. The top ten clones hold 9.5% to 13% of a sample with over 150,000 clones, 75% to 85% of them seen once. Sequenced sample: peripheral blood. Receptors originate from a woman aged 55-75 years with COVID-19, enrolled during active disease.

The CDR3 loop is CASSLGTLRNQPQHF. CDR3 in DNA: TGTGCCAGCAGCTTAGGGACACTGAGAAATCAGCCCCAGCATTTT. The J gene is TRBJ1-5, the V gene TRBV7-2, with D possibly TRBD1 on 5 matching bases. The CDR3 runs 15 residues. With 1 base removed from V and 4 bases from J, the gap between germline ends came to 11 bases. CDR1 and CDR2 (germline): SGHTA, FQGNSA.

V is TRBV5-1 and J is TRBJ2-1, with TRBD2 matching 14 bases. The CDR3 sequence is 16 residues long. The trim removed 3 bases at V and 7 bases at J, leaving 6 bases unmatched. The germline gives CDR1 SGHRS, CDR2 YFSETQ. DNA for the CDR3: TGCGCCAGCAGCTACCGACTAGCGGGGGGGCTAAATGAGCAGTTCTTC. Protein product: CASSYRLAGGLNEQFF.

The chain carries TRBV4-1 and TRBJ1-2, with 8 bases fitting TRBD1. Germline V lookup: CDR1 MGHRA, CDR2 YSYEKL. CDR3 length: 18 amino acids. J gave up 5 bases and V 4 bases, and 18 bases lay outside the gene matches. In DNA, the CDR3 is TGCGCCAGCAGCCTCCGATGGAGCACCGGGACAGGTGGTTATGGCTACACCTTC. Its translation: CASSLRWSTGTGGYGYTF.

The chain employs TRBV7-9 and TRBJ1-2; tentatively, D is TRBD1 (6 bases). The V end was cut by 1 base, the J end by 6 bases, with 12 bases between. This CDR3 region has 14 residues. Per germline, CDR1 SEHNR and CDR2 FQNEAQ (reference sequence). For the CDR3, the DNA is TGTGCCAGCAGCTTAGATAGGACAGATAATGGCTACACCTTC. It is translated as CASSLDRTDNGYTF.

The rearrangement uses TRBV21-1 and TRBJ1-5. TRBV21-1 is an annotated pseudogene. The CDR3 loop spans 13 amino acids. CDR3 DNA: TGTGCCAGCCCCAGAGGAGGGAATCAGCCCCAGCATTTT. It yields the protein CASPRGGNQPQHF.

This chain uses TRBV18 with TRBJ2-1; the D gene is possibly TRBD1 (5 bases). Trimming took 0 bases from V and 10 from J, leaving 13 bases between them. The germline V gene has CDR1 KGHSH and CDR2 LQKENI. CDR3 length: 14 amino acids. The CDR3 DNA follows: TGTGCCAGCTCACCACCGCAGGGAATTGGAGAGCAGTTCTTC. This gives the protein CASSPPQGIGEQFF.

This chain uses TRBV6-5 with TRBJ2-7; 10 bases align to TRBD2. Trimming at V came to 7 bases and at J to 5 bases, leaving 8 bases not matched to a gene. From germline, CDR1 is MNHEY and CDR2 SVGAGI. CDR3 length: 14 amino acids. As DNA, the CDR3 is TGTGCCAGCACTCTAGCGGGAGTGGCCGACGAGCAGTACTTC. This encodes CASTLAGVADEQYF.

This clone was counted at least ten times. The chain carries TRBV5-8 and TRBJ2-3; 10 nucleotides line up with TRBD1. Germline values: CDR1 SGHTS, CDR2 YDEGEE. The CDR3 is 16 amino acids. The V gene end was trimmed by 3 bases and the J gene end by 3 bases; junction bases not matched to a gene: 7. CDR3 coding DNA: TGTGCCAGCAGCTACGGCGGACAGGGGGAGACAGATACGCAGTATTTT. Encoded protein: CASSYGGQGETDTQYF.

The chain employs TRBV7-3 and TRBJ2-5; D is unresolved. This CDR3 is built from 13 residues. Trimming took 5 bases from V and 4 from J, leaving 11 bases between them. Germline CDR1 SGHTA, CDR2 FQGTGA. Written as DNA, the CDR3 is TGTGCCAGCAGCCTTTATCCGGGAGAGACCCAGTACTTC. It specifies CASSLYPGETQYF. The full variable domain, in which reference TRBV7-3 and TRBJ2-5 provide the parts outside the CDR3, is GAGVSQTPSNKVTEKGKYVELRCDPISGHTALYWYRQSLGQGPEFLIYFQGTGAADDSGLPNDRFFAVRPEGSVSTLKIQRTERGDSAVYLCASSLYPGETQYFGPGTRLLVL.

The chain uses TRBV7-9 and TRBJ2-2; a possible D gene is TRBD2 (6 bases). This CDR3 is 15 amino acids long. Germline CDR1 and CDR2: SEHNR and FQNEAQ (reference sequence). With 3 bases removed from V and 7 bases from J, the gap between germline ends came to 15 bases. CDR3 in amino acids: CASSLRATSNGELFF. The CDR3 DNA sequence: TGTGCCAGCAGCTTGAGGGCCACTAGCAACGGGGAGCTGTTTTTT. The entire variable domain, with the rest obtained from reference TRBV7-9 and TRBJ2-2, is as follows: DTGVSQNPRHKITKRGQNVTFRCDPISEHNRLYWYRQTLGQGPEFLTYFQNEAQLEKSRLLSDRFSAERPKGSFSTLEIQRTEQGDSAMYLCASSLRATSNGELFFGEGSRLTVL.

The V and J genes are TRBV18 and TRBJ2-1, with a possible D match to TRBD2 (6 bases). The germline CDR1 and CDR2 sequences are KGHSH and LQKENI. This CDR3 is built from 19 residues. V lost 0 bases, J lost 8 bases, and 26 bases lay in between. The CDR3 reads CASSPPVAQRASGKDEQFF. The CDR3 coding sequence is TGTGCCAGCTCACCACCTGTCGCCCAGCGGGCCTCGGGAAAGGATGAGCAGTTCTTC. Using reference TRBV18 and TRBJ2-1 for the parts outside the CDR3, the full variable domain is NAGVMQNPRHLVRRRGQEARLRCSPMKGHSHVYWYRQLPEEGLKFMVYLQKENIIDESGMPKERFSAEFPKEGPSILRIQQVVRGDSAAYFCASSPPVAQRASGKDEQFFGPGTRLTVL.